Listed below are T cell receptor beta chains from one sample, sequenced in a study of CD8+ T cells in alopecia areata. Profiling relied on immunoSEQ multiplex PCR, and the TCRdb table lists in-frame clones only, not all of them. Of some 200,000 clones detected, approximately 47% appear once; the ten largest clones hold over 2.5%. The sample here was CD4+ T cells sorted from blood, taken at roughly week 36, from a patient treated with tofacitinib. The receptors here all came from a human donor with alopecia areata. The CDR3 runs from the conserved cysteine through the conserved F or W. Each record gives: D gene, clone size, J gene, V gene, CDR3 DNA, CDR3 protein. The D gene is left open where the match is weak. The listing skips clone size in some rows; elsewhere it reads once, few, many or a size class.

>TRBD1|.|TRBJ2-7|TRBV5-1
TGCGCCAGCAGCCCGGGACAGACCATCTCCTACGAGCAGTACTTC
CASSPGQTISYEQYF
>.|few|TRBJ2-5|TRBV29-1
TGCAGCGTTGAAGATGGGGCCCCTTTAAGCGCCCAGTACTTC
CSVEDGAPLSAQYF
>.|.|TRBJ2-3|TRBV9
TGTGCCAGCAGCGGTGCGCCCCCGGATACGCAGTATTTT
CASSGAPPDTQYF
>.|few|TRBJ2-1|TRBV7-9
TGTGCCAGCAGCTCCTTTAAGGCTAGCTACAATGAGCAGTTCTTC
CASSSFKASYNEQFF
>.|few|TRBJ2-3|TRBV2
TGTGCCACCCAAGGGGGGACCTCGGATACGCAGTATTTT
CATQGGTSDTQYF
>TRBD2|.|TRBJ2-1|TRBV7-9
TGTGCCAGCAGCAAACTAGCGGGAGGCGCCAATGAGCAGTTCTTC
CASSKLAGGANEQFF
>.|.|TRBJ2-7|TRBV18
TGTGCCAGCTCAGAAAGGACCGTTTACGAGCAGTACTTC
CASSERTVYEQYF
>TRBD1|few|TRBJ1-2|TRBV4-3
TGCGCCAGCAGCCCAGGTGGACAGGGGAGAGGCTACACCTTC
CASSPGGQGRGYTF
>.|.|TRBJ1-5|TRBV29-1
TGCAGCGTAGCCGGGAGCAGCAATCAGCCCCAGCATTTT
CSVAGSSNQPQHF
>.|.|TRBJ1-2|TRBV5-1
TGCGCCAGCAGCCCGGACGTTTACTATGGCTACACCTTC
CASSPDVYYGYTF
>.|.|TRBJ2-3|TRBV6-6
TGTGCCAGCAGCCCTCGGCGCGGCGGTGATACGCAGTATTTT
CASSPRRGGDTQYF
>.|.|TRBJ1-2|TRBV28
TGTGCCAGCAGTTTGAGGCAGGACTATGGCTACACCTTC
CASSLRQDYGYTF
>TRBD1|.|TRBJ2-5|TRBV9
TGTGCCAGCAGCGGGGGACAGGGGTACCAAGAGACCCAGTACTTC
CASSGGQGYQETQYF
>.|few|TRBJ2-1|TRBV20-1
TGCAGTGCATTCCATAATGAGCAGTTCTTC
CSAFHNEQFF
>.|.|TRBJ2-3|TRBV28
TGTGCCAGCAGATATACGGATACGCAGTATTTT
CASRYTDTQYF
>.|.|TRBJ2-7|TRBV30
TGTGCCTGGAGTCGGGGGAGCCCCCTCTACGAGCAGTACTTC
CAWSRGSPLYEQYF
>.|.|TRBJ2-1|TRBV29-1
TGCAGCGTTGTCAGCCCCTCCTACAATGAGCAGTTCTTC
CSVVSPSYNEQFF
>.|.|TRBJ1-3|TRBV30
TGTGCCTGGAGTACGAAGGGCAGCATCTCTGGAAACACCATATATTTT
CAWSTKGSISGNTIYF
>.|.|TRBJ1-1|TRBV5-1
TGCGCCAGCAGGGGCTCTGTAGTCGGGAACACTGAAGCTTTCTTT
CASRGSVVGNTEAFF
>.|.|TRBJ2-6|TRBV30
TGTGCCTGGAGTGTAAAGGCCGGCCGCACTGGGGCCAACGTCCTGACTTTC
CAWSVKAGRTGANVLTF
>.|few|TRBJ2-3|TRBV29-1
TGCAGCGTTGATAGGGGAGATACGCAGTATTTT
CSVDRGDTQYF
>TRBD2|.|TRBJ2-1|TRBV29-1
TGCAGCGTTACCAGCGGGAGGGCCAATGAGCAGTTCTTC
CSVTSGRANEQFF
>TRBD2|.|TRBJ2-1|TRBV7-9
TGTGCCAGCAGCACTACGACTAGCGGGAAGGATGAGCAGTTCTTC
CASSTTTSGKDEQFF
>TRBD2|.|TRBJ2-2|TRBV7-2
TGTGCCAGCAGCTTTCCTCTGGCGGGAGCGAACCCCGGGGAGCTGTTTTTT
CASSFPLAGANPGELFF
>.|few|TRBJ1-5|TRBV7-9
TGTGCCAGCAGCTTAGCTAGCAATCAGCCCCAGCATTTT
CASSLASNQPQHF
>.|once|TRBJ2-5|TRBV7-2
TGTGCCAGCAGCCCCGGTGGGACTTGGACGGTGACCCAGTACTTC
CASSPGGTWTVTQYF
>.|.|TRBJ2-3|TRBV30
TGTGCCTGGACGGGACGGAGCACAGATACGCAGTATTTT
CAWTGRSTDTQYF
>.|.|TRBJ2-4|TRBV7-3
TGTGCCAGCAGCTTAATTGGGGGCCACCCCGCAACAGCCAAAAACATTCAGTACTTC
CASSLIGGHPATAKNIQYF
>.|.|TRBJ1-5|TRBV7-3
TGTGCCAGCAGCCCAGAGAATGGCCAGCCCCAGCATTTT
CASSPENGQPQHF
>TRBD2|.|TRBJ2-3|TRBV5-1
TGCGCCAGCCATCAGTATCGGGAGGGAGGAGATACGCAGTATTTT
CASHQYREGGDTQYF
>.|.|TRBJ1-1|TRBV5-6
TGTGCCAGCAGCTTAGGCACTGAAGCTTTCTTT
CASSLGTEAFF
>.|.|TRBJ2-2|TRBV2
TGTGCCAGCAGACGAGATGTCACCGGGGAGCTGTTTTTT
CASRRDVTGELFF
>.|few|TRBJ2-1|TRBV11-3
TGTGCCAGCAGCCCCCAAGGGGGAGGTCAGTTCTTC
CASSPQGGGQFF
>.|.|TRBJ1-1|TRBV10-1
TGCGCCAGCAGTGAAGGGTCGGGGTCTCGCACTGAAGCTTTCTTT
CASSEGSGSRTEAFF
>TRBD1|.|TRBJ1-5|TRBV18
TGTGCCAGCTCCCCAGGGACAGGGGGCAATCAGCCCCAGCATTTT
CASSPGTGGNQPQHF
>.|.|TRBJ1-5|TRBV4-1
TGCGCCAGCAGCCAAGTGGATGGAAGCAATCAGCCCCAGCATTTT
CASSQVDGSNQPQHF
>.|.|TRBJ2-3|TRBV14
TGTGCCAGCAGCCAAGATCGGAGGGGCACAGATACGCAGTATTTT
CASSQDRRGTDTQYF